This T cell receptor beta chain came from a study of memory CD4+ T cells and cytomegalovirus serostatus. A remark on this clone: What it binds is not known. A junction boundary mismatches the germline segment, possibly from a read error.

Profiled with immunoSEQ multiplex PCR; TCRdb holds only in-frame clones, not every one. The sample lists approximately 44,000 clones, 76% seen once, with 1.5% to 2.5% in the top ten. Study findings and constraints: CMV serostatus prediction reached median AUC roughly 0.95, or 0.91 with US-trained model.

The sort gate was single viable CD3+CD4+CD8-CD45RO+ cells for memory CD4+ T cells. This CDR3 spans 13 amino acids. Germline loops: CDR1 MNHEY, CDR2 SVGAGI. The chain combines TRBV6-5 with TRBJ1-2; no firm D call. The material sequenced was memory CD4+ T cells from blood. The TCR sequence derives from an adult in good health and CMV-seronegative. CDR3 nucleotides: TGTGCCAGCAGGGAAAGGACGGAAGATGGCTGCACCTTC. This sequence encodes CASRERTEDGCTF.